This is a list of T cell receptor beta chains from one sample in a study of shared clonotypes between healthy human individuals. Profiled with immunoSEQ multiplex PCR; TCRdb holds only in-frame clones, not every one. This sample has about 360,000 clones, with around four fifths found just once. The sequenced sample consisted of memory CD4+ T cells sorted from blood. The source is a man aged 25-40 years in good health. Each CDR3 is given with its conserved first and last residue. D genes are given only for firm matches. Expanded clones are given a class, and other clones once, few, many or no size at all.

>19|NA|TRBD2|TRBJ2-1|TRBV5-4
TGTGCCAGCAGCTTGCCGGGACTAGCGGTTCCAAGCTCCTACAATGAGCAGTTCTTC
CASSLPGLAVPSSYNEQFF
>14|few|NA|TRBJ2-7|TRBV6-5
TGTGCCAGCAGTTTGGTAAGCGGCCCTACGGGGCAGTACTTC
CASSLVSGPTGQYF
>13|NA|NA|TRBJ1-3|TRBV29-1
TGCAGCGTTGAAGATAGGGGAGAAAACACCATATATTTT
CSVEDRGENTIYF
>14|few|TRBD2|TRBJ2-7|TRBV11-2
TGTGCCAGCAGCTGGACTAGCGGGGCCTACGAGCAGTACTTC
CASSWTSGAYEQYF
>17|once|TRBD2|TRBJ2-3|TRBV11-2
TGTGCCAGCAGCTTATCGGGACTAGCGGGGAGCACAGATACGCAGTATTTT
CASSLSGLAGSTDTQYF
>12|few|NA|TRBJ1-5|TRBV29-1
TGCAGCGCGCTACAACCACCCGGGGGCCAGCATTTT
CSALQPPGGQHF
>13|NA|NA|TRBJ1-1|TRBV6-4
TGTGCCAGCAGTGACCGGGACGGTGTCGAAGCTTTCTTT
CASSDRDGVEAFF
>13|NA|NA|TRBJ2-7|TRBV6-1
TGTGCCAGCAGTGTGGACGTTACCTACGAGCAGTACTTC
CASSVDVTYEQYF
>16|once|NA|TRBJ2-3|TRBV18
TGTGCCAGCTCACCACCGTCAGGAGTAGGGGTAGATACGCAGTATTTT
CASSPPSGVGVDTQYF
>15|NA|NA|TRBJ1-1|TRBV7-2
TGTGCCAGCAGCACAAATGCAGGAGGGTTCACTGAAGCTTTCTTT
CASSTNAGGFTEAFF
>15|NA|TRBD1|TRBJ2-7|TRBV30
TGTGCCTGGAGCCACACATCAGGGGGCGCCGGGGAGCAGTACTTC
CAWSHTSGGAGEQYF
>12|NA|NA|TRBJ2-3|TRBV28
TGTGCCAGCAGTTTATTAAAAGATACGCAGTATTTT
CASSLLKDTQYF
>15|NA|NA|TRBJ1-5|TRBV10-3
TGTGCCATCAGTGAGAAGTCAGGGGCCAATCAGCCCCAGCATTTT
CAISEKSGANQPQHF
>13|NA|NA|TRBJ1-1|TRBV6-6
TGTGCCAGCAGTTCGCAGGGATGGGCTGAAGCTTTCTTT
CASSSQGWAEAFF
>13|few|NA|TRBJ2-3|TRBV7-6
TGTGCCAGCAGCTCCAGGGGGGCAGATACGCAGTATTTT
CASSSRGADTQYF
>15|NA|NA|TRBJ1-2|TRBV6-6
TGTGCCAGCCATAACCCGTCCCGAGCTAACTATGGCTACACCTTC
CASHNPSRANYGYTF
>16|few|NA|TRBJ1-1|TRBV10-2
TGCGCCAGCAGTGAGCCCCTTAGGGGTGTGGGCACTGAAGCTTTCTTT
CASSEPLRGVGTEAFF
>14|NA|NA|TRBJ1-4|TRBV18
TGTGCCAGCTCTCCCCGTGGGCGCGCTGAAAAACTGTTTTTT
CASSPRGRAEKLFF
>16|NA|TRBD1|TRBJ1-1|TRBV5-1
TGCGCCAGCAGCTTGGCCGGACAGGGAATGAACACTGAAGCTTTCTTT
CASSLAGQGMNTEAFF
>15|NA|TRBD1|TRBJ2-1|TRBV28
TGTGCCAGCAGCTTACTATCAAGCCCCGGACAGGGAACGGTCTTC
CASSLLSSPGQGTVF
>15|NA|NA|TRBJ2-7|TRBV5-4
TGTGCCAGCAGCCCGGCCGGGACCAAGACCTACGAGCAGTACTTC
CASSPAGTKTYEQYF
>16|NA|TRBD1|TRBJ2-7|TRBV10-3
TGTGCCATCAGTGGCCCCGGACAGGGGATCTCCTACGAGCAGTACTTC
CAISGPGQGISYEQYF
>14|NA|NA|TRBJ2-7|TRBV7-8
TGTGCCAGCAGCGTGAGGGACATACCCTACGAGCAGTACTTC
CASSVRDIPYEQYF
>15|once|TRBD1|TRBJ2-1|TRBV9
TGTGCCAGCAGCGCAGAGGACAGGGTCGGCGGCGAGCAGTTCTTC
CASSAEDRVGGEQFF
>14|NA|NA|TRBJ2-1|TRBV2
TGTGCCAGCAGTAGGGTAAGGGCGTTGGATGAGCAGTTCTTC
CASSRVRALDEQFF
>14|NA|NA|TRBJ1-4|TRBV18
TGTGCCAGCTCACCGGGGGCCGCTAATGAAAAACTGTTTTTT
CASSPGAANEKLFF
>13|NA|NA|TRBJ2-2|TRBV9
TGTGCCAGCAGCCTGCAAACCACCGGGGAGCTGTTTTTT
CASSLQTTGELFF
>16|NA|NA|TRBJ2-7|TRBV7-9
TGTGCCAGCAGTTTAGGGTTTTCAGGGGGAGGCTACGAGCAGTACTTC
CASSLGFSGGGYEQYF
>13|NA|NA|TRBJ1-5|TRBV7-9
TGTGCCAGCAGCTTAGGTCAGAATCAGCCCCAGCATTTT
CASSLGQNQPQHF
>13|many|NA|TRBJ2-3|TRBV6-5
TGTGCCAGCAGCCGTCGGGAGTTAGATACGCAGTATTTT
CASSRRELDTQYF
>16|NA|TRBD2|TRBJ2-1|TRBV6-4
TGTGCCAGCAGTCGCGGGGGACTAGCGGCCAGAGGGGAGCAGTTCTTC
CASSRGGLAARGEQFF
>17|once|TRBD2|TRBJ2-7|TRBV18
TGTGCCAGCTCACCCCCCTACTCAGCGGGAAACTCCTACGAGCAGTACTTC
CASSPPYSAGNSYEQYF
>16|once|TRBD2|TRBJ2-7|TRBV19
TGTGCCAGTAGTATCTCGTGGACTAGCGCTAAGTACGAGCAGTACTTC
CASSISWTSAKYEQYF
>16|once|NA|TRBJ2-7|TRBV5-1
TGCGCCAGCAGCTTGGCGGTCAAGGCTTCGGGCTACGAGCAGTACTTC
CASSLAVKASGYEQYF
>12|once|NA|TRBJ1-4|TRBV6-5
TGTGCCAGCAGTCGACCGGGGGAAAAACTGTTTTTT
CASSRPGEKLFF
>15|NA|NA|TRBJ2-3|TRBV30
TGTGCCTGGAGTGTTCAGAGGGTAGCGACAGATACGCAGTATTTT
CAWSVQRVATDTQYF
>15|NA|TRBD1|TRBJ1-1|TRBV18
TGTGCCAGCTCACTTGGGACAGCTACTAACACTGAAGCTTTCTTT
CASSLGTATNTEAFF
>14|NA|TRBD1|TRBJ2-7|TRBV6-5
TGTGCCAGCAGTTACGGGGGACAGGGCTACGAGCAGTACTTC
CASSYGGQGYEQYF
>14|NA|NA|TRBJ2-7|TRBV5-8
TGTGCCAGCAGCTTGGTGGTACTGGGGAGCGAGCAGTACTTC
CASSLVVLGSEQYF
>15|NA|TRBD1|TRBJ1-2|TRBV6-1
TGTGCCAGCAGTGGAGAGAGACAGGGGTGGGATGGCTACACCTTC
CASSGERQGWDGYTF
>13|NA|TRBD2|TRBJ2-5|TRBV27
TGTGCCAGTACCCCGGCGGGAGCAGAGACCCAGTACTTC
CASTPAGAETQYF
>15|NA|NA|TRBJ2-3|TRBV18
TGTGCCAGCTCGCCGGACGGGGCTAGCACAGATACGCAGTATTTT
CASSPDGASTDTQYF
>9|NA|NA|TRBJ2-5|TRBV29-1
TGCAGCGTTGAGGAGACCCAGTACTTC
CSVEETQYF
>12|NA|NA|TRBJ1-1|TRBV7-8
TGTGCCAGCGCACGGGAGAACACTGAAGCTTTCTTT
CASARENTEAFF
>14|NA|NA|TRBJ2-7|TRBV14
TGTGCCAGCAGCCAAGCGTCGGACTCCTACGAGCAGTACTTC
CASSQASDSYEQYF
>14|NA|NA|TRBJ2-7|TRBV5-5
TGTGCCAGCAGCCCAATGATACAGGGTAACGAGCAGTACTTC
CASSPMIQGNEQYF
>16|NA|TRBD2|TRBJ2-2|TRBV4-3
TGCGCCAGCAGCCGTTGGGCTAGCGGAAACACCGGGGAGCTGTTTTTT
CASSRWASGNTGELFF
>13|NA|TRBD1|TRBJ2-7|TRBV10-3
TGTGCCATCTCCGGGACAGGGGCTTACGAGCAGTACTTC
CAISGTGAYEQYF
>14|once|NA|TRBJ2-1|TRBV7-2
TGTGCCAGCAGCTTCACCAGAGACCCTTTGGAGCAGTTCTTC
CASSFTRDPLEQFF
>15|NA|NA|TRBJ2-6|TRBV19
TGTGCCAGTAGACCGCTTACCTCTGGGGCCAACGTCCTGACTTTC
CASRPLTSGANVLTF
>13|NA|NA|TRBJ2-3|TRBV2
TGTGCCAGCAGTGAGCAGAGCACAGATACGCAGTATTTT
CASSEQSTDTQYF